This TCR beta chain was sequenced during a study of shared clonotypes between healthy human individuals. There are a few counts of this clone. The assay ran at deep level. Each subset's genomic DNA was shared equally among a number of immunoSEQ plates. TCRdb's table, derived via immunoSEQ multiplex PCR, lists solely in-frame clones and lacks some. The top ten clones hold 9.5% to 15% of a sample with 450,000 to 500,000 clones, 81% of them seen once. The CDR3 length is 16 residues. J gave up 2 bases and V 2 bases, and 6 bases lay outside the gene matches. Germline CDR1 is GTSNPN and CDR2 is SVGIG (reference sequence).

This sequence was found in a woman between 40 and 50 years old in good health. Some clones in this sample may be carry-over from other donors' samples. The specimen was PBMCs. V gene TRBV30 combines with J gene TRBJ2-6; TRBD2 agrees at 7 bases. CDR3 coding DNA: TGTGCCTGGAGTAACTCCCGGGGGGCTGGGGCCAACGTCCTGACTTTC. It is translated as CAWSNSRGAGANVLTF.